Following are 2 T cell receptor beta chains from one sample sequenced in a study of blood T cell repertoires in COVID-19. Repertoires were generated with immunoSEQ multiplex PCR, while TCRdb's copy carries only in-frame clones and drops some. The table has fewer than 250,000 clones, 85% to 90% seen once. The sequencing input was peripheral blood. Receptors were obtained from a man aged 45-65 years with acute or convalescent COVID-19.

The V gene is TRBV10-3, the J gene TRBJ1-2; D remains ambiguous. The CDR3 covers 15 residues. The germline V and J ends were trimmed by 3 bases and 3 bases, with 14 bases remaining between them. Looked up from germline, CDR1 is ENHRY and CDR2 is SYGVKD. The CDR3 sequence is CAISDLGGADYGYTF. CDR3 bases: TGTGCCATCAGTGATTTGGGAGGTGCGGACTATGGCTACACCTTC.

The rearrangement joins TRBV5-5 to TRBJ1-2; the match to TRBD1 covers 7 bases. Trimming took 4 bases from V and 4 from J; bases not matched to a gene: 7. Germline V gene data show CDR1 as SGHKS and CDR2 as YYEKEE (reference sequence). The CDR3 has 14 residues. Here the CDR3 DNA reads TGTGCCAGCAGCCGGTGGGACAGCGTCTATGGCTACACCTTC. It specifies CASSRWDSVYGYTF.